Listed below are T cell receptor beta chains from one sample, sequenced in a study of shared T cell receptors in the human thymus. Here immunoSEQ multiplex PCR was the method, and the copy in TCRdb shows in-frame clones only, minus some. This table has some 640,000 clones, around 87% appearing once. Separately, the same data were catalogued under a study of human thymus T cells.

Sequenced: thymocytes. Every receptor here comes from a boy under two years old with a congenital heart defect. Both conserved end residues are trimmed from each CDR3.

v_call	j_call	cdr3_length	cdr3_aa
TRBV5-1	TRBJ2-2	19	ASSLGNQTGQNTPNTGELF
TRBV29-1	TRBJ2-1	15	SVEDLRVKAGIMGQF
TRBV28	TRBJ1-2	14	ASSRDKETHNYGYT
TRBV5-6	TRBJ2-4	13	ASSLMGLGCDIQY
TRBV21-1	TRBJ1-5	12	ASRLQGEDQPQH
TRBV5-1	TRBJ1-5	15	ASSLGPGGYSNQPQH
TRBV5-4	TRBJ2-3	13	ASRDYPRRTDTQY
TRBV7-2	TRBJ1-2	14	ASSLGRTGRNYGYT
TRBV2	TRBJ2-7	12	ASSETTGTYEQY
TRBV5-1	TRBJ2-1	14	ASSLALGVHYNEQF
TRBV27	TRBJ1-1	12	ASSFGGENTEAF